The rows below give T cell receptor beta chains drawn from one sample of a study of Graves' ophthalmopathy and Graves' hyperthyroidism. Each CDR3 protein gets one entry after TCRdb re-called the multiplex PCR reads with MiXCR. The sample shows more than 300,000 distinct CDR3 sequences, approximately 18% of them seen only once. Sequencing was carried out using peripheral blood. All receptors come from an adult woman with stable Graves' hyperthyroidism. The conserved cysteine and the conserved F or W are not part of the CDR3 here.

cdr3_aa	v_call	j_call
ASSQHRDRGTYEQY	TRBV6-1	TRBJ2-7
AISERGPDTGELF	TRBV10-3	TRBJ2-2
ASSLVGTSGNTGELF	TRBV5-1	TRBJ2-2
ASRLEGGETQY	TRBV6-5	TRBJ2-5
ASSSRTSGIYEQY	TRBV28	TRBJ2-7
SARDRYYYEQY	TRBV20-1	.
ASKGSMREAF	TRBV12-3/TRBV12-4	TRBJ1-1
ATSREGRNTEAF	TRBV15	TRBJ1-1
ASSPWTGSNTEAF	TRBV5-1	TRBJ1-1
ASQHPGGELF	TRBV28	TRBJ2-2
SAVRVGTYEQY	TRBV29-1	TRBJ2-7
ASSFFGRAVQPQH	TRBV27	TRBJ1-5
ASSYSDVGEQY	TRBV6-2/TRBV6-3	TRBJ2-7
ASSLGGGLTSLLNTEAF	TRBV28	TRBJ1-1
ASSELKYTDTQY	TRBV25-1	TRBJ2-3
ASSSLGAGWNTGELF	TRBV7-8	TRBJ2-2
ASSGWTSGRSSSGANVLT	TRBV6-2/TRBV6-3	TRBJ2-6
ASSLGIWGRRTGELF	TRBV11-2	TRBJ2-2
ASSGVNTGGLF	TRBV14	TRBJ2-2
ASSRTAANTGELF	TRBV28	TRBJ2-2
ASSEGPLEAF	TRBV6-1	TRBJ1-1
AWEGIFNGYT	TRBV30	TRBJ1-2
ASSYTGTGYYEQY	TRBV6-2/TRBV6-3	TRBJ2-7
ASSSAMGMGLREDAGELF	TRBV25-1	TRBJ2-2
ASRNPGLASYEQY	TRBV11-2	TRBJ2-7
ASSLVLRQYTGELF	TRBV5-1	TRBJ2-2
ASSLGRKGIQY	TRBV12-3/TRBV12-4	TRBJ2-4
ASSLRNKGQGATGELF	TRBV11-2	TRBJ2-2
ASSSWGQGRYEQY	TRBV28	TRBJ2-7
ASSPSEYYEQY	TRBV12-3/TRBV12-4	TRBJ2-7
ASSHPRTGKMSGELF	TRBV4-1	TRBJ2-2
ASTLGGTEAF	TRBV12-3/TRBV12-4	TRBJ1-1
ASSERQRLNTEAF	TRBV6-2/TRBV6-3	TRBJ1-1
ASSLPGQDYEQY	TRBV5-1	TRBJ2-7
ASSQYGYT	TRBV28	TRBJ1-2
ASSQLAGVNEQY	TRBV28	TRBJ2-7
SATIAGTYQETQY	TRBV29-1	TRBJ2-5
ASSLSSAAVEQY	TRBV12-3/TRBV12-4	TRBJ2-7
ASSYTTGGRGEQY	TRBV7-2	TRBJ2-7
ASSESTGGAETQY	TRBV6-1	TRBJ2-5
ATSSTGTEQY	TRBV15	TRBJ2-7
ASSPRLGYEQY	TRBV6-1	TRBJ2-7
ASSLDPNTGELF	TRBV7-2	TRBJ2-2
SAEGSLYEQY	TRBV20-1	TRBJ2-7
AISVGGGANQPQH	TRBV10-3	TRBJ1-5
ASSYSRQSRNYGYT	TRBV6-5	TRBJ1-2